Each of the 21 T cell receptor beta chains below was sequenced from the same sample in a study of blood T cell repertoires in COVID-19. Produced via immunoSEQ multiplex PCR; TCRdb's table is partial and in-frame only. The sample lists 70,000 or so clones, around nine tenths occurring once. Material for sequencing was peripheral blood. The receptors originated from a human donor in a cohort sampled during active COVID-19.

J is TRBJ1-1 and V is TRBV11-1; TRBD1 agrees at 8 bases. V shed 4 bases and J 1 base; nucleotides not matched to a gene: 2. The CDR3 sequence is 14 residues long. The V gene's germline CDR1 is SGHAT and CDR2 FQDESV (reference sequence). In DNA, the CDR3 is TGTGCCAGCAGCTGGACAGGGAGGAACACTGAAGCTTTCTTT. It is translated as CASSWTGRNTEAFF.

The chain employs TRBV5-5 and TRBJ2-7; perhaps TRBD1 as D (5 bases). Trimming cost V 4 bases and J 2 bases, with 10 bases left between them. The germline CDR1 and CDR2 sequences are SGHKS and YYEKEE (reference sequence). This CDR3 contains 13 residues. CDR3 nucleotides: TGTGCCAGCAGCCCCGACAGTGCCTACGAGCAGTACTTC. Its protein is CASSPDSAYEQYF.

V and J are TRBV5-6 and TRBJ1-2; 10 positions match TRBD1. CDR1 and CDR2 (germline): SGHDT, YYEEEE. The CDR3 sequence is 15 residues long. V dropped 0 bases and J dropped 5; count of bases not matched to a gene: 4. The CDR3 here is CASSLEGQGSYGYTF. DNA for the CDR3: TGTGCCAGCAGCTTGGAGGGACAGGGGTCTTATGGCTACACCTTC.

The chain couples TRBV4-2 to TRBJ1-1; TRBD1 matches at 7 bases. The CDR3 consists of 15 residues. The germline CDR1 and CDR2 sequences are LGHNA and YNFKEQ. Trimming at V came to 5 bases and at J to 5 bases, leaving 11 bases not matched to a gene. CDR3 sequence: CASSSSTGVPTEAFF. CDR3 coding DNA: TGTGCCAGCAGCTCGTCTACAGGGGTACCGACTGAAGCTTTCTTT.

The chain couples TRBV9 to TRBJ1-1, with 7 nucleotides matching TRBD1. V lost 0 bases to trimming and J lost 4 bases; unmatched junction nucleotides: 3. The germline gives CDR1 SGDLS, CDR2 YYNGEE. This CDR3 has 14 amino acids. CDR3 sequence: CASSVGQGGTEAFF. The CDR3 DNA follows: TGTGCCAGCAGCGTAGGACAGGGAGGCACTGAAGCTTTCTTT.

This sequence joins TRBV4-3 and TRBJ1-2; no firm D call. V lost 1 base and J lost 4, with 10 bases in between. CDR3 size: 14 residues. CDR1 LGHNA and CDR2 YSLEER come from the germline V gene. CDR3 in amino acids: CASSQVKGSYGYTF. CDR3 sequence (DNA): TGCGCCAGCAGCCAAGTAAAAGGGAGCTATGGCTACACCTTC.

This clone was counted a few times. V gene TRBV27 combines with J gene TRBJ1-6; D may be TRBD1 (6 bases). Germline V gene data show CDR1 as MNHEY and CDR2 as SMNVEV (reference sequence). The CDR3 is made up of 15 amino acids. The V end lost 3 bases, the J end lost 8 bases, and 14 bases lay between the germline ends. The CDR3 nucleotides read TGTGCCAGCAGTTTCACGACAGGAGGCGATTCACCCCTCCACTTT. This gives the protein CASSFTTGGDSPLHF.

The rearrangement joins TRBV11-2 to TRBJ1-1; unclear D gene. Trimming removed 3 bases at V and 3 bases at J, with 8 bases between. The CDR3 covers 13 residues. Germline V gene sequence: CDR1 SGHAT, CDR2 FQNNGV. The CDR3 DNA follows: TGTGCCAGCAGCTTCTTCTCAGACACTGAAGCTTTCTTT. Its protein product is CASSFFSDTEAFF.

The rearrangement links TRBV4-1 to TRBJ1-1; D is undetermined. Germline V lookup: CDR1 MGHRA, CDR2 YSYEKL. V lost 1 base and J lost 1, with 16 bases in between. The CDR3 covers 17 residues. CDR3 DNA: TGCGCCAGCAGCCAAGTGAGCCTAGTAGGAGAGAACACTGAAGCTTTCTTT. Translating gives CASSQVSLVGENTEAFF.

This chain connects TRBV18 to TRBJ1-1; 7 positions agree with TRBD1. V was clipped by 1 base and J by 1 base; unmatched bases: 3. CDR3 length: 15 residues. Germline CDR1 KGHSH, CDR2 LQKENI. The CDR3 DNA reads as TGTGCCAGCTCACCACGGGGACAGACGAACACTGAAGCTTTCTTT. Residues: CASSPRGQTNTEAFF.

The V call is TRBV6-5, the J call TRBJ1-5; TRBD1 aligns across 10 bases. Germline V gives CDR1 MNHEY, CDR2 SVGAGI. V shed 2 bases and J 7 bases; nucleotides not matched to a gene: 2. The CDR3 length is 14 residues. As DNA, the CDR3 is TGTGCCAGCAGTTACGGGACAGGGGAGCAGCCCCAGCATTTT. Translating it yields CASSYGTGEQPQHF.

The genes are TRBV5-4 and TRBJ1-2, with D possibly matching TRBD1 (6 bases). This CDR3 comprises 16 residues. CDR1 is SGHNT and CDR2 is YYREEE in the germline V gene (reference sequence). V lost 0 bases to trimming and J lost 4 bases, with 16 bases between them. The CDR3 reads CASSLEFQGRGYGYTF. DNA for the CDR3: TGTGCCAGCAGCTTGGAATTTCAGGGGCGCGGCTATGGCTACACCTTC.

The V call is TRBV25-1, the J call TRBJ2-1, with 13 bases that match TRBD2. CDR1 is MGHDK, CDR2 SYGVNS, per germline. The CDR3 is 16 residues long. Trimming took 0 bases from V and 7 from J; bases not matched to a gene: 3. CDR3: CASSEYTGLAGNEQFF. CDR3 nucleotide sequence: TGTGCCAGCAGTGAATACACGGGACTAGCGGGAAATGAGCAGTTCTTC. The full variable domain, completed using reference TRBV25-1 and TRBJ2-1, is EADIYQTPRYLVIGTGKKITLECSQTMGHDKMYWYQQDPGMELHLIHYSYGVNSTEKGDLSSESTVSRIRTEHFPLTLESARPSHTSQYLCASSEYTGLAGNEQFFGPGTRLTVL.

The chain uses TRBV12-3 or TRBV12-4 and TRBJ2-6; D uncertain. The CDR3 sequence is 12 residues long. The V and J ends lost 10 bases and 5 bases respectively, with 9 bases between them. In DNA form, the CDR3 reads TGTGCCATTAATGAGAGGGCCAACGTCCTGACTTTC. Translated, it gives CAINERANVLTF.

J is TRBJ2-7 and V is TRBV27; a possible D gene is TRBD1 (5 bases). V was cut by 9 bases and J by 2 bases, with 17 bases left in between. The CDR3 sequence is 14 residues long. Germline CDR1 MNHEY, CDR2 SMNVEV (reference sequence). CDR3 protein: CASKLFQGTYEQYF. The CDR3 DNA is TGTGCCAGTAAGTTATTTCAGGGTACCTACGAGCAGTACTTC.

The gene calls are TRBV13 and TRBJ1-1, with D perhaps TRBD1 (5 bases). CDR1 is PRHDT, CDR2 FYEKMQ, per germline (reference sequence). V lost 5 bases and J 1 base, leaving 17 bases between the germline ends. CDR3 length: 16 amino acids. This CDR3 reads CASSLPRGEKNTEAFF. For the CDR3, the DNA is TGTGCCAGCAGCCTCCCCCGGGGGGAGAAGAACACTGAAGCTTTCTTT.

The chain combines TRBV27 with TRBJ1-5; TRBD1 matches 10 bases. The length of the CDR3 is 18 residues. Looked up from germline, CDR1 is MNHEY and CDR2 is SMNVEV (reference sequence). V lost 5 bases to trimming and J lost 1 base; unmatched junction nucleotides: 11. CDR3 sequence: CASSPGQGTPLSNQPQHF. The CDR3 DNA reads TGTGCCAGCAGTCCGGGACAGGGGACCCCACTAAGCAATCAGCCCCAGCATTTT.

V gene TRBV7-2 combines with J gene TRBJ1-1; no firm D call. The germline V and J ends were trimmed by 5 bases and 3 bases, with 10 bases remaining between them. The CDR3 totals 13 residues. Germline CDR1 is SGHTA and CDR2 is FQGNSA. For the CDR3, the DNA is TGTGCCAGCAGCCCCCTGCGGGACACTGAAGCTTTCTTT. Translated, it gives CASSPLRDTEAFF.

This chain connects TRBV11-2 to TRBJ1-1, with TRBD1 matching 8 bases. There are 18 residues in the CDR3. The germline V gene encodes CDR1 SGHAT and CDR2 FQNNGV. The ends lost 5 bases at V and 3 bases at J; junction bases unmatched: 17. Written as DNA, the CDR3 is TGTGCCAGCAGCCCCCCCCGTAGGGCAGGGGGCGCGGACACTGAAGCTTTCTTT. As protein: CASSPPRRAGGADTEAFF.

This clone appeared once. This chain connects TRBV11-2 to TRBJ2-2, with TRBD2 matching 10 bases. CDR1 and CDR2 from the germline V gene are SGHAT and FQNNGV. The CDR3 sequence is 17 residues long. V gave up 4 bases and J gave up 6 bases; unmatched junction bases: 11. The CDR3 DNA sequence: TGTGCCAGCAGCTCCGTCCAGCGGGGGGGTCAGCCCGGGGAGCTGTTTTTT. As protein: CASSSVQRGGQPGELFF.

The rearrangement uses TRBV7-8 and TRBJ2-7; TRBD1 is a possible D gene (6 bases). Deletions cut 5 bases from V and 4 bases from J, with 12 bases between. CDR3 length equals 13 residues. The germline V gene has CDR1 SGHVS and CDR2 FQNEAQ. CDR3 bases: TGTGCCAGCAGCCACACAGGGAGTTACGAGCAGTACTTC. Its protein product is CASSHTGSYEQYF.